The TCR beta chain described here comes from a study of blood T cells in healthy people across ages. Germline V gives CDR1 MGHRA, CDR2 YSYEKL. The length of the CDR3 is 14 residues. V dropped 0 bases and J dropped 4 bases, with 10 bases sitting between them. General study findings and limits: The study found more naive CD4+ cells and higher diversity in long-lived than aged donors. Shifts in expanded clonotypes may have been confounded by donor CMV status, which was unknown.

This clonotype was picked up a small number of times. No antigen is known for it. With a J-beta primer mix and a sample-barcoded 5' primer, a second PCR ran roughly 6 to 12 cycles. There were at least 2.5 million CDR3-containing paired-end reads obtained from each sample. Each CDR3 protein is one row after TCRdb ran MiXCR on the 5' RACE reads. The sample lists 1.5 million to 2 million distinct CDR3 sequences, roughly 52% occurring once. Sequenced input: blood. The clonotype was recovered from a middle-aged woman in good health. This chain uses TRBV4-1 with TRBJ2-7; D could derive from TRBD1 or TRBD2 (6 bases each). CDR3 nucleotide sequence: TGCGCCAGCAGCCAAGACGCGGGGACATACGAGCAGTACTTC. It is translated as CASSQDAGTYEQYF.